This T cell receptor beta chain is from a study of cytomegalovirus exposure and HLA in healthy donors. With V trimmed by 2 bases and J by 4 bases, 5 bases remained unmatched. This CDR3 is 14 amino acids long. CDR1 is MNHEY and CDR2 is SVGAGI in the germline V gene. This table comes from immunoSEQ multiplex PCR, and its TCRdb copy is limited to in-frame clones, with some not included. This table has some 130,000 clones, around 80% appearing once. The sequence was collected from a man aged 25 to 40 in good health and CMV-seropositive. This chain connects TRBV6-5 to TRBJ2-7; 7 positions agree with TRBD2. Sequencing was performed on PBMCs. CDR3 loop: CASSYQPGLYEQYF. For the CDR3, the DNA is TGTGCCAGCAGTTACCAACCGGGACTATACGAGCAGTACTTC.